This T cell receptor (beta chain) originates from a study of T cells in tumors after PD-1 blockade. Generated by immunoSEQ multiplex PCR, the TCRdb table keeps only in-frame clones and is missing some. The data show 20,000 to 25,000 clones, with around 78% seen just once and approximately 26% held by the top ten. On this clone: As yet, its antigen is unknown.

The CDR3 covers 13 residues. The germline V and J ends were trimmed by 6 bases and 2 bases, with 11 bases remaining between them. CDR1 is MNHEY and CDR2 is SMNVEV in the germline V gene (reference sequence). Study observations and caveats: Peripheral recruitment is suggested, as some novel exhausted tumor clones were in pre-treatment blood.

This rearrangement joins TRBV27 to TRBJ2-7, with D perhaps matching TRBD1 (6 bases). Sequenced here: PBMCs, sampled before anti-PD-1 treatment. The clonotype comes from a human donor with basal cell carcinoma. CDR3 sequence reads: CASSQPGAYEQYF. The CDR3, as DNA: TGTGCCAGCAGCCAACCAGGGGCCTACGAGCAGTACTTC.